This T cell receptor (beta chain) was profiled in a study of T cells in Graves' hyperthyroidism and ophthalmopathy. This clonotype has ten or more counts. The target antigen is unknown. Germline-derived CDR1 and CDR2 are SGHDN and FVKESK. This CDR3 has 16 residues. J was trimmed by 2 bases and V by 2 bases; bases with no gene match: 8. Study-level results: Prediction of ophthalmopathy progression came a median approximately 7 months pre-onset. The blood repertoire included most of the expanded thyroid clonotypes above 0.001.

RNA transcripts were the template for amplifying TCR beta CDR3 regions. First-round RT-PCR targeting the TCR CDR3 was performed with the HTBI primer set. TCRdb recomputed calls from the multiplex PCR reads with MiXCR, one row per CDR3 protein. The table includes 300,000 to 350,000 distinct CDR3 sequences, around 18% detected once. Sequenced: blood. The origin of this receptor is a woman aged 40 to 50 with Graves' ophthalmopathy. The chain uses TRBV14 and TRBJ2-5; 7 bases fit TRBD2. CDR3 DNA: TGTGCCAGCAGCCAAACTGCGGGAGTCACTCAAGAGACCCAGTACTTC. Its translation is CASSQTAGVTQETQYF.